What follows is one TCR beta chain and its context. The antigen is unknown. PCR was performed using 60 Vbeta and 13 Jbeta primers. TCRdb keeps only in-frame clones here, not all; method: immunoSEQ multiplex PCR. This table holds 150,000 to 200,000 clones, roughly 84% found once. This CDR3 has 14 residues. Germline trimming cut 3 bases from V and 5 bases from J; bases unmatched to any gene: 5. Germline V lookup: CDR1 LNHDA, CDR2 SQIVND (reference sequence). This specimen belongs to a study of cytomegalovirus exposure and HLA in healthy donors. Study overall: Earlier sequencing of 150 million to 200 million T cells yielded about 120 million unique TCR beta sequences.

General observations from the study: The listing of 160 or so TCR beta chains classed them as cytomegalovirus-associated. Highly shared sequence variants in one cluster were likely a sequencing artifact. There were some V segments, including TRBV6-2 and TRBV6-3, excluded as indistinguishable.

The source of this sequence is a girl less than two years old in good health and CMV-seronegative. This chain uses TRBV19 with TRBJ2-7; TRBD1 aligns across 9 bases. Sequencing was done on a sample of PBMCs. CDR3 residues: CASSIRTGVNEQYF. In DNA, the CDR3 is TGTGCCAGTAGTATTCGGACAGGGGTCAACGAGCAGTACTTC.